The 23 T cell receptor beta chains below were found in one sample sequenced in a study of shared clonotypes between healthy human individuals. Assay used: immunoSEQ multiplex PCR; TCRdb lists only in-frame clones, some missing. The sample gives millions of clones, 85% to 95% of which show up once; 0.1% to 0.15% is in the top ten. The specimen was naive CD4+ T cells sorted from blood. Regarding subset: CD45RA+ positively selected. The receptor source for this set is a man between 18 and 35 years old in good health.

The chain joins TRBV6-6 to TRBJ1-1, with 7 bases identical to TRBD1. After removal of 7 bases from V and 7 bases from J, the junction contained 6 bases not matched to a gene. CDR1 and CDR2 (germline): MNHNY, SVGAGI (reference sequence). This CDR3 contains 12 residues. CDR3 region: CASNRQGFEAFF. CDR3 bases: TGTGCCAGCAACCGACAGGGTTTTGAAGCTTTCTTT.

The chain recombines TRBV9 with TRBJ2-1; D ambiguous. V gave up 3 bases and J gave up 5 bases, with 18 bases separating them. Germline values: CDR1 SGDLS, CDR2 YYNGEE. The CDR3 spans 16 residues. Here the CDR3 reads CASSGRTAGSDNEQFF. Here the CDR3 DNA reads TGTGCCAGCAGCGGACGAACTGCTGGCTCTGACAATGAGCAGTTCTTC.

The chain has TRBV5-1 and TRBJ2-5; 8 bases map to TRBD2. V dropped 2 bases and J dropped 2; count of bases not matched to a gene: 5. Looked up from germline, CDR1 is SGHRS and CDR2 is YFSETQ. This CDR3 spans 15 amino acids. DNA for the CDR3: TGCGCCAGCAGCTTAGCGGGGGTTGCTCAAGAGACCCAGTACTTC. This sequence encodes CASSLAGVAQETQYF.

V gene TRBV7-8 combines with J gene TRBJ1-4; D is ambiguous. CDR1 and CDR2 from the germline V gene are SGHVS and FQNEAQ. V was shortened by 5 bases and J by 3 bases, with 13 bases between the two germline ends. This CDR3 comprises 15 residues. For the CDR3, the DNA is TGTGCCAGCAGCCGGGCGGAGCAGCCTAATGAAAAACTGTTTTTT. This gives the protein CASSRAEQPNEKLFF.

The chain combines TRBV4-1 with TRBJ1-6; 10 bases are a match to TRBD1. The V segment lost 5 bases and the J segment 5 bases; nucleotides outside the gene matches: 6. Germline lookup yields CDR1 MGHRA and CDR2 YSYEKL. This CDR3 contains 16 residues. CDR3 sequence (DNA): TGCGCCAGCAGCTACGCCGGGACAGGGGATAATTCACCCCTCCACTTT. Protein sequence: CASSYAGTGDNSPLHF.

CDR3 coding DNA: TGTGCCAGCAGCAATAAGGCAGGGTCCAATTCACCCCTCCACTTT. It yields the protein CASSNKAGSNSPLHF. J is TRBJ1-6 and V is TRBV11-2, with D possibly matching TRBD1 (5 bases). In germline, CDR1 is SGHAT, CDR2 FQNNGV. The CDR3 consists of 15 residues. V lost 5 bases and J lost 7, with 15 bases in between.

The gene calls are TRBV27 and TRBJ2-7; 7 nucleotides agree with TRBD2. CDR1 MNHEY and CDR2 SMNVEV come from the germline V gene (reference sequence). The CDR3 runs 14 residues. V shed 8 bases, J shed 4 bases, and the junction held 11 bases outside the gene matches. DNA of the CDR3: TGTGCCAGCGGGCGGGGAGGGGAGACGTACGAGCAGTACTTC. Its translation: CASGRGGETYEQYF.

The chain couples TRBV20-1 to TRBJ2-1; D unclear. The germline gives CDR1 DFQATT, CDR2 SNEGSKA (reference sequence). This CDR3 is built from 11 residues. The V end was cut by 3 bases, the J end by 6 bases, with 6 bases between. The CDR3: CSASERNEQFF. As DNA, the CDR3 is TGCAGTGCTAGCGAGCGCAATGAGCAGTTCTTC.

The V and J genes are TRBV4-2 and TRBJ1-1; D is undetermined. Between the trimmed V and J ends, which lost 0 bases and 10 bases, there was a span of 15 bases. From germline, CDR1 is LGHNA and CDR2 YNFKEQ. This CDR3 region has 14 residues. The DNA of the CDR3 is TGTGCCAGCAGCCAAGAAGGAGTCCACTATGGAGCTTTCTTT. It encodes CASSQEGVHYGAFF.

This clone was recorded only once. Given a much more abundant clone one base away, this may be a read error. This sequence joins TRBV7-9 and TRBJ1-1; no definite D call. The germline V gene has CDR1 SEHNR and CDR2 FQNEAQ (reference sequence). The CDR3 has 14 residues. The V gene lost 2 bases and the J gene lost 0 bases, with 7 bases spanning the gap. The DNA for the CDR3 is TGTGCCAGCAGCTTACGGGGAATGAACACTGAAGCTTTCTTT. Translated, it gives CASSLRGMNTEAFF.

V is TRBV30 and J is TRBJ1-1, with D possibly being TRBD1 (5 bases). V lost 2 bases, J lost 5 bases, and 15 bases lay in between. The CDR3 extends over 14 amino acids. CDR1 is GTSNPN and CDR2 is SVGIG in the germline V gene (reference sequence). The CDR3 region has the DNA TGTGCCTGGAGTCCCGGGGGGGGAGTAACTGAAGCTTTCTTT. This translates into CAWSPGGGVTEAFF.

The J gene is TRBJ1-2, the V gene TRBV28, with TRBD1 as a possible D gene (6 bases). V lost 10 bases and J 7 bases, leaving 19 bases between the germline ends. The CDR3 covers 13 residues. CDR1 and CDR2 (germline): MDHEN, SYDVKM. The CDR3 DNA follows: TGTGCCACCACGACTCGGGGGGGCGTTGGCTACACCTTC. Its protein is CATTTRGGVGYTF.

In the case of this clone: The same CDR3 is also encoded by other DNA sequences in this sample. The chain is built from TRBV29-1 and TRBJ2-5; the D gene is possibly TRBD2 (5 bases). The CDR3 has 11 amino acids. Trimming shortened V by 4 bases and J by 5 bases, and 8 bases separated the two germline ends. CDR1 is SQVTM and CDR2 is ANQGSEA in the germline V gene. CDR3 protein: CSVVPGETQYF. CDR3 nucleotide sequence: TGCAGCGTTGTACCGGGGGAGACCCAGTACTTC. Combining the CDR3 with reference TRBV29-1 and TRBJ2-5 gives the whole variable domain SAVISQKPSRDICQRGTSLTIQCQVDSQVTMMFWYRQQPGQSLTLIATANQGSEATYESGFVIDKFPISRPNLTFSTLTVSNMSPEDSSIYLCSVVPGETQYFGPGTRLLVL.

This clone has a single count. The chain employs TRBV19 and TRBJ1-6; D ambiguous. V lost 5 bases, J lost 6 bases, and 20 bases lay in between. The CDR3 length is 17 residues. Germline CDR1 reads LNHDA; CDR2 reads SQIVND (reference sequence). CDR3 region: CASSGEIGRGPNSPLHF. The CDR3 DNA sequence: TGTGCCAGTAGTGGGGAGATAGGACGTGGACCTAATTCACCCCTCCACTTT. Full variable domain (missing parts from reference TRBV19 and TRBJ1-6): DGGITQSPKYLFRKEGQNVTLSCEQNLNHDAMYWYRQDPGQGLRLIYYSQIVNDFQKGDIAEGYSVSREKKESFPLTVTSAQKNPTAFYLCASSGEIGRGPNSPLHFGNGTRLTVT.

The chain has TRBV9 and TRBJ2-5; D tentatively reads TRBD1 or TRBD2 (5 bases each). The CDR3 covers 13 residues. With 4 bases removed from V and 4 bases from J, the gap between germline ends came to 11 bases. Germline loops: CDR1 SGDLS, CDR2 YYNGEE. The CDR3 loop reads CASSLLGTETQYF. CDR3 nucleotide sequence: TGTGCCAGCAGCTTACTAGGGACAGAGACCCAGTACTTC.

This chain joins TRBV2 and TRBJ1-6; D not certain. V dropped 4 bases and J dropped 12 bases, with 10 bases sitting between them. Germline lookup yields CDR1 SNHLY and CDR2 FYNNEI. CDR3 length equals 12 residues. DNA for the CDR3: TGTGCCAGCAGTGTAAGTCCGGGACCCCTCCACTTT. As protein: CASSVSPGPLHF.

This chain links TRBV2 with TRBJ2-1; D ambiguous. Germline loops: CDR1 SNHLY, CDR2 FYNNEI. The V and J ends lost 3 bases and 6 bases respectively, with 12 bases between them. The CDR3 has 14 amino acids. The CDR3 spells CASSEVPVRNEQFF. The DNA for the CDR3 is TGTGCCAGCAGTGAGGTCCCTGTTCGCAATGAGCAGTTCTTC.

This clone showed up just once. V usage is TRBV5-4 and J usage is TRBJ1-1, with a weak D call TRBD1 (6 bases). Germline loops: CDR1 SGHNT, CDR2 YYREEE (reference sequence). The CDR3 covers 16 residues. V was cut by 0 bases and J by 3 bases, with 15 bases left in between. The CDR3 spells CASSLAHRGADTEAFF. The CDR3 DNA reads as TGTGCCAGCAGCTTGGCTCACCGGGGGGCCGACACTGAAGCTTTCTTT.

This chain connects TRBV5-6 to TRBJ2-7, with 8 positions matching TRBD1. With 7 bases clipped from V and 3 bases from J, the junction kept 6 bases outside the gene matches. Germline values: CDR1 SGHDT, CDR2 YYEEEE. The CDR3 extends over 13 amino acids. Written as DNA, the CDR3 is TGTGCCAGCCAAGCGACAGGGGTCTACGAGCAGTACTTC. This gives the protein CASQATGVYEQYF.

The chain uses TRBV28 and TRBJ1-1; D ambiguous. CDR1 MDHEN and CDR2 SYDVKM come from the germline V gene. Trimming shortened V by 7 bases and J by 0 bases, and 9 bases separated the two germline ends. The CDR3 covers 13 residues. Here the CDR3 DNA reads TGTGCCAGCAAGTTCGGCATGAACACTGAAGCTTTCTTT. Residues: CASKFGMNTEAFF.

This chain links TRBV16 with TRBJ1-1, with D tentatively TRBD1 (5 bases). In germline, CDR1 is KGHSY, CDR2 FQNENV. Trimming took 2 bases from V and 11 from J, leaving 9 bases between them. This CDR3 contains 11 residues. The CDR3 coding sequence is TGTGCCAGCAGCCAACAGGGTAGGGCTTTCTTT. Translating gives CASSQQGRAFF.

The rearrangement joins TRBV6-1 to TRBJ1-1; weak D call: TRBD1 (5 bases). Trimming cost V 5 bases and J 3 bases, with 13 bases left between them. This CDR3 is built from 14 residues. Looked up from germline, CDR1 is MNHNS and CDR2 is SASEGT. In DNA form, the CDR3 reads TGTGCCAGCAGTTATGCAGGGCTCGACACTGAAGCTTTCTTT. Translating gives CASSYAGLDTEAFF.

The CDR3 DNA is TGTGCCAGCAGTGAAGGGACAGGGGTCAAAAACATTCAGTACTTC. Amino acids: CASSEGTGVKNIQYF. The V call is TRBV2, the J call TRBJ2-4, with 9 bases matching TRBD1. V lost 1 base to trimming and J lost 3 bases; unmatched junction nucleotides: 1. CDR3 length: 15 residues. CDR1 is SNHLY, CDR2 FYNNEI, per germline.